The TCR beta chain described here comes from a study of blood T cell repertoires in COVID-19. Across the study: COVID-19 samples from acute and convalescent phases originated in the United States, Italy and Spain.

V gave up 4 bases and J gave up 1 base; unmatched junction bases: 7. The CDR3 has 15 amino acids. Germline V gene sequence: CDR1 SGHRS, CDR2 YFSETQ. Libraries were prepared by immunoSEQ multiplex PCR; TCRdb keeps only in-frame clonotypes and omits some of them. The repertoire consists of approximately 260,000 clones, with about 85% occurring once and the leading ten covering just under 6.5%. The rearrangement links TRBV5-1 to TRBJ1-1; TRBD1 aligns across 7 bases. Sequenced input: PBMCs or T cells enriched from blood (not recorded which). This receptor was identified in a woman aged 25-40 years with acute COVID-19. The CDR3 loop reads CASSLTGTANTEAFF. The CDR3 DNA reads TGCGCCAGCAGCCTTACCGGGACAGCGAACACTGAAGCTTTCTTT.